Listed here are 16 T cell receptor beta chains from one sample, sequenced in a study of response to subunit inactivated influenza vaccine. TCRdb reanalysed the RT-PCR reads using MiXCR and keeps one entry per CDR3 protein. The sample contains almost 600,000 distinct CDR3 sequences, roughly 15% of which appear only once. Material: PBMCs from blood, obtained about 12 days after vaccination. These receptors were collected from a man over 45 who received an inactivated influenza vaccine.

This chain links TRBV28 with TRBJ2-1; TRBD2 might be the D (6 bases). The CDR3 totals 15 residues. The germline CDR1 and CDR2 sequences are MDHEN and SYDVKM. The V end was cut by 6 bases, the J end by 5 bases, with 17 bases between. CDR3 in amino acids: CASSPGGSGNNEQFF. CDR3 nucleotides: TGTGCCAGCAGCCCCGGGGGTAGCGGAAACAATGAGCAGTTCTTC.

The DNA of the CDR3 is TGTGCCAGCAAATGGGAGGGGGCCTACAATGAGCAGTTCTTC. Translation gives CASKWEGAYNEQFF. This rearrangement joins TRBV7-9 to TRBJ2-1; tentative D call: TRBD2 (7 bases). Looked up from germline, CDR1 is SEHNR and CDR2 is FQNEAQ (reference sequence). The V gene lost 7 bases and the J gene lost 2 bases, with 12 bases spanning the gap. The CDR3 runs to 14 residues.

This chain joins TRBV19 and TRBJ2-3; D gene ambiguous. CDR1 and CDR2 (germline): LNHDA, SQIVND (reference sequence). The germline V and J ends were trimmed by 3 bases and 6 bases, with 7 bases remaining between them. This CDR3 is built from 12 residues. DNA for the CDR3: TGTGCCAGTAGTATTTCCGGGGATACGCAGTATTTT. It translates to CASSISGDTQYF.

This clonotype was observed a few times. A read error may account for a junction end that differs from germline. The rearrangement uses TRBV12-3 or TRBV12-4 and TRBJ2-3, with D perhaps TRBD1 or TRBD2 (6 bases each). The CDR3 has 16 residues. The CDR3 region is CASSAPVQGGTYTQYF. The CDR3 DNA reads as TGTGCCAGCAGCGCCCCCGTACAGGGAGGCACATATACGCAGTATTTT.

This clonotype was seen ten or more times. V gene TRBV14 combines with J gene TRBJ1-1; no definite D call. V lost 1 base and J lost 7, with 10 bases in between. Germline V gives CDR1 SGHDN, CDR2 FVKESK. This CDR3 has 13 residues. CDR3 residues: CASSQVIGSEAFF. The CDR3 nucleotides are TGTGCCAGCAGCCAAGTAATAGGCAGTGAAGCTTTCTTT.

This clonotype turned up a few times. The chain is built from TRBV7-2 and TRBJ2-3; 7 bases agree with TRBD2. This CDR3 has 13 amino acids. The junction had 3 bases not matched to a gene; V was cut back by 5 bases and J by 4 bases. CDR1 SGHTA and CDR2 FQGNSA come from the germline V gene. The CDR3 region has the DNA TGTGCCAGCAGCGTCGGGAGGTCAGATACGCAGTATTTT. Translation gives CASSVGRSDTQYF.

This clonotype has just a few counts. The chain joins TRBV6-1 to TRBJ2-7; 10 nucleotides agree with TRBD1. The CDR3 runs to 16 residues. With 5 bases clipped from V and 5 bases from J, the junction kept 12 bases outside the gene matches. Germline CDR1 reads MNHNS; CDR2 reads SASEGT. The CDR3 DNA reads TGTGCCAGCAGTCGTAACCCCACGACAGGGGGCCACGAGCAGTACTTC. This sequence encodes CASSRNPTTGGHEQYF.

The chain combines TRBV12-3 or TRBV12-4 with TRBJ2-1; no clear D gene. V shed 3 bases and J shed 7 bases, with 16 bases lying between them. The CDR3 spans 15 residues. The CDR3 loop is CASSFSLSLGNEQFF. CDR3 DNA: TGTGCCAGCAGTTTTAGTCTCTCTCTAGGGAATGAGCAGTTCTTC.

CDR3 protein: CASSYYGSLEQFF. The CDR3 DNA sequence: TGTGCCAGCAGTTACTATGGAAGTCTTGAGCAGTTCTTC. The rearrangement links TRBV6-2 or TRBV6-3 to TRBJ2-1; D gene ambiguous. Germline loops: CDR1 MNHEY, CDR2 SVGEGT. The CDR3 runs to 13 residues. V shed 1 base and J shed 9 bases, with 10 bases lying between them.

The chain employs TRBV3-1 and TRBJ2-1; maybe TRBD2 (5 bases). V gave up 2 bases and J gave up 9 bases, with 20 bases separating them. The CDR3 contains 16 residues. The germline gives CDR1 LGHDT, CDR2 YNNKEL (reference sequence). The CDR3 region has the DNA TGTGCCAGCAGCCAATTTTCCACGTACGAGGGTGCTGAGCAGTTCTTC. Its translation is CASSQFSTYEGAEQFF.

CDR3 residues: CASSGPMAGELFF. As DNA, the CDR3 is TGTGCCAGCAGCGGACCTATGGCCGGGGAGCTGTTTTTT. V usage is TRBV2 and J usage is TRBJ2-2; no clear D gene. Germline CDR1 is SNHLY and CDR2 is FYNNEI. V lost 6 bases to trimming and J lost 6 bases, with 11 bases between them. The CDR3 runs 13 residues. Full variable domain (missing parts from reference TRBV2 and TRBJ2-2): EPEVTQTPSHQVTQMGQEVILRCVPISNHLYFYWYRQILGQKVEFLVSFYNNEISEKSEIFDDQFSVERPDGSNFTLKIRSTKLEDSAMYFCASSGPMAGELFFGEGSRLTVL.

This clonotype was seen a few times. V is TRBV12-3 or TRBV12-4 and J is TRBJ1-6, with D hard to call. The CDR3 runs 11 residues. Trimming left V 5 bases short and J 10 bases short, with 6 bases between. The CDR3 coding sequence is TGTGCCAGCAGTGAGCTGTCACCCCTCCACTTT. Translating it yields CASSELSPLHF.

CDR3 residues: CASSLTEGRSDTQYF. The DNA for the CDR3 is TGTGCCAGCAGCCTGACGGAGGGGCGGTCGGATACGCAGTATTTT. The chain uses TRBV5-6 and TRBJ2-3; possible D gene TRBD2, 6 bases. Trimming left V 4 bases short and J 6 bases short, with 18 bases between. CDR3 length equals 15 residues. Germline V gene lookup returns CDR1 SGHDT and CDR2 YYEEEE.

The CDR3 nucleotides read TGCAGCGGGAGGTACAAAAACATTCAGTACTTC. Protein product: CSGRYKNIQYF. V gene TRBV29-1 combines with J gene TRBJ2-4, with TRBD2 as a possible D gene (5 bases). There are 11 residues in the CDR3. The V and J ends lost 7 bases and 3 bases respectively, with 7 bases between them. Germline V gene data show CDR1 as SQVTM and CDR2 as ANQGSEA.

The V call is TRBV5-1, the J call TRBJ1-1; D is possibly TRBD1 (5 bases). V lost 0 bases, J lost 6 bases, and 12 bases lay in between. The CDR3 is 14 amino acids. CDR1 and CDR2 from the germline V gene are SGHRS and YFSETQ. The CDR3 nucleotides are TGCGCCAGCAGCTTGGGAGGGGCGAAGGCTGAAGCTTTCTTT. Its translation: CASSLGGAKAEAFF. Supplemented by reference TRBV5-1 and TRBJ1-1, the full variable domain reads KAGVTQTPRYLIKTRGQQVTLSCSPISGHRSVSWYQQTPGQGLQFLFEYFSETQRNKGNFPGRFSGRQFSNSRSEMNVSTLELGDSALYLCASSLGGAKAEAFFGQGTRLTVV.

V usage is TRBV5-1 and J usage is TRBJ2-5; TRBD2 matches at 12 bases. The J segment lost 5 bases and the V segment lost 5 bases, leaving 19 bases of the junction unmatched. The CDR3 loop spans 19 amino acids. The V gene's germline CDR1 is SGHRS and CDR2 YFSETQ. CDR3 amino acids: CASRPLAGGLIEGSETQYF. DNA of the CDR3: TGCGCCAGCAGGCCCCTAGCGGGGGGGCTTATAGAAGGGTCGGAGACCCAGTACTTC.